This T cell receptor (beta chain) derives from a study of blood T cells in healthy people across ages (dated by TCRdb to between 2014 and 2017). The study in broad terms: In model experiments, template switching captured about one uniquely barcoded TCR beta cDNA molecule for every two T cells. Age-related changes in TCR beta repertoire diversity were measured in the study by deep sequencing normalized with unique cDNA molecular identifiers. For two donors (one aged 18 to 30 and one aged 80 or older), the study analyzed two additional independent replicas of 1 million unique cDNA reads from the same blood draw. Donors of different ages were randomly distributed across sequencing lanes to avoid experimental bias. Four age groups were formed from the donors: young (average roughly 15 years), middle-aged (approximately 40), aged (approximately 60) and long-lived (about 80).

To note about this clonotype: The antigen it recognizes is unknown. The input lacks base qualities; no much larger clone sits a single base away.

Systemically healthy Caucasian individuals from Russia, 39 in total and aged roughly 6 to 95 years, were included as donors. Each donor gave approximately 9.3 milliliters of peripheral blood, collected into EDTA-treated Vacutainer tubes. PBMCs were isolated by Ficoll-Paque density-gradient centrifugation, with at least 6 million obtained per sample. Total RNA, at least 5.5 micrograms per sample, was extracted from PBMCs with Trizol reagent. For every donor, an aliquot of PBMCs went through flow cytometry to measure the percentages of naive CD45RAhigh/CD27high T cells. CDR3 length: 13 amino acids, cysteine to phenylalanine. The sequence is cut down to CDR3 DNA, 39 bases in frame from base 1. CDR1 and CDR2, looked up from the germline V gene, are LGHNA and YNFKEQ. The V and J ends are trimmed by 2 bases and 3 bases, leaving 8 bases between them. Results and caveats for the whole study, not just this receptor: Compared with the aged group, more naive CD4+ T cells, fewer expanded clones and increased TCR diversity were shown by the long-lived group, suggesting age selection. Observed TCR beta diversity per million T cells fell roughly linearly with age, and a significant reduction was already apparent by age around 40. Because donor CMV infection status was unknown, age-related changes in expanded clonotypes were potentially confounded. There was a strong correlation between observed TCR beta diversity and the percentage of naive T cells measured by flow cytometry. Conclusive comparison of naive and antigen-experienced compartments was prevented by the profiling of bulk unsorted PBMCs. Total diversity estimates from one million sequenced T cells were considered lower bounds and underestimates.

Receptor amplification or capture employed 5' RACE. Instrument used: Illumina HiSeq 2500. A second PCR of roughly 6 to 11 cycles was run with a J-beta primer mix and a sample-barcoded 5' primer. Each TCR beta cDNA molecule received a unique molecular identifier from a template-switch 5' adaptor carrying 12 random nucleotides. At least 2.5 million CDR3-containing paired-end reads were obtained from each sample. First-strand cDNA synthesis was performed from all RNA using the Mint cDNA synthesis kit, with priming by a TRBC-specific oligonucleotide. Following uracil-DNA glycosylase treatment, a first 18-cycle PCR with universal primers M1SS and BC2_uni_R was performed on all cDNA. Turning to the authors' computational methods: Each sample was normalized by randomly selecting 1 million high-quality reads, each carrying a distinct molecular identifier. Reads sharing molecular identifiers were discarded rather than binned into consensus sequences. MiTCR, with a Q25 quality threshold and the strictest error-elimination algorithm, was used for CDR3 identification, clonotype clustering and error correction. A nonparametric unseen species model with Euler transformation was used to estimate lower-bound total TCR beta diversity. Starting from the raw public reads, TCRdb applied fastp trimming at Q25, assembled clones with MiXCR and retained in-frame beta chains. Each entry merges the rows of one CDR3 protein and shows their most common DNA and genes. V and J calls and clone size were set by TCRdb, not the authors. This sample has 800,000 to 1,000,000 distinct CDR3 sequences in its table, and around 48% of those were observed once. Of the sample, roughly 12% is held by the ten largest clones.

The receptor's source is a man under 40 in good health. The rearrangement combines TRBV4-2 with TRBJ2-7, with an unclear D gene assignment. The sample was blood. This receptor has the CDR3 CASSQLDGYEQYF. The bases read TGTGCCAGCAGCCAATTGGACGGCTACGAGCAGTACTTC.